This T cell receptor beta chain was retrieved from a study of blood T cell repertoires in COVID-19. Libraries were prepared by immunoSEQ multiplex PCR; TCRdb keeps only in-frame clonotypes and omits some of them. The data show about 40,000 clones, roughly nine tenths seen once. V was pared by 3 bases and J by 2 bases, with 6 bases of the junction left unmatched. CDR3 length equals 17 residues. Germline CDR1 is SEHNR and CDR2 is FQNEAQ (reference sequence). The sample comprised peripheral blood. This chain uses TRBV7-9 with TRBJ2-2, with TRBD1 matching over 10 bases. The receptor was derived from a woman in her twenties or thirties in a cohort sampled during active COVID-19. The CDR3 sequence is CASSFRDRGGNTGELFF. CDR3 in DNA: TGTGCCAGCAGCTTCCGGGACAGGGGAGGAAACACCGGGGAGCTGTTTTTT.